Following are 26 T cell receptor beta chains from one sample sequenced in a study of CD8 T cells in ankylosing spondylitis. One entry per CDR3 protein, called by TCRdb with MiXCR from the 5' RACE reads. The sample lists 150,000 to 200,000 distinct CDR3 sequences, approximately 12% seen once, with 11% in the top ten. Sequencing input: blood, either unsorted or a sorted T cell fraction (not recorded which). These receptors were taken from a female donor with ankylosing spondylitis or in good health (not recorded which).

The chain combines TRBV18 with TRBJ2-7, with unresolved D. V lost 4 bases to trimming and J lost 5 bases, with 15 bases between them. Germline V gene lookup returns CDR1 KGHSH and CDR2 LQKENI. CDR3 size: 14 residues. The CDR3 protein is CASSRARTGDEQYF. In DNA, the CDR3 is TGTGCCAGCTCACGGGCGCGGACGGGTGACGAGCAGTACTTC.

Ten or more counts support this clonotype. V gene TRBV29-1 combines with J gene TRBJ2-7; D remains unclear. CDR3 length: 13 residues. Germline lookup yields CDR1 SQVTM and CDR2 ANQGSEA. Trimming shortened V by 0 bases and J by 0 bases, and 6 bases separated the two germline ends. The CDR3 coding sequence is TGCAGCGTTGAAGATTCAGCCTCCTACGAGCAGTACTTC. Translation: CSVEDSASYEQYF.

Many counts were recorded for this clonotype. The gene calls are TRBV9 and TRBJ1-1; 7 bases map to TRBD1. The CDR3 runs to 14 residues. J lost 12 bases, V lost 1 base, and 12 bases had no gene match. Germline V lookup: CDR1 SGDLS, CDR2 YYNGEE. The CDR3 spells CASSVRQGGEVTFF. In DNA form, the CDR3 reads TGTGCCAGCAGCGTACGACAGGGTGGCGAAGTAACTTTCTTT.

This clonotype was counted a few times. The rearrangement links TRBV12-3 or TRBV12-4 to TRBJ2-7, with 7 bases identical to TRBD2. V dropped 3 bases and J dropped 3; count of bases not matched to a gene: 5. This CDR3 spans 14 amino acids. Written as DNA, the CDR3 is TGTGCCAGCAGTTTGGCGGGAGTTGGCTACGAGCAGTACTTC. Protein sequence: CASSLAGVGYEQYF.

This clonotype was recorded at least ten times. The chain joins TRBV4-3 to TRBJ2-2, with D unresolved. The CDR3 runs to 12 residues. CDR1 is LGHNA and CDR2 is YSLEER in the germline V gene. V lost 4 bases and J 8 bases, leaving 8 bases between the germline ends. The CDR3 loop reads CASSPQRGELFF. The CDR3, as DNA: TGCGCCAGCAGCCCTCAACGGGGGGAGCTGTTTTTT.

The chain couples TRBV28 to TRBJ2-7; TRBD1 agrees at 7 bases. J was trimmed by 1 base and V by 6 bases; bases with no gene match: 6. This CDR3 region has 14 residues. Germline V gives CDR1 MDHEN, CDR2 SYDVKM. CDR3 residues: CASRRQGVSYEQYF. The CDR3 DNA is TGTGCCAGCAGACGACAGGGCGTGTCCTACGAGCAGTACTTC.

Ten or more counts support this clonotype. This chain uses TRBV9 with TRBJ2-7; TRBD1 matches at 9 bases. Germline CDR1 reads SGDLS; CDR2 reads YYNGEE. V lost 0 bases and J lost 5; bases outside the gene matches: 9. The CDR3 consists of 16 residues. The CDR3 DNA is TGTGCCAGCAGCGTAGCCGGGTGGGGGACAGGGAACGAGCAGTACTTC. Amino acids: CASSVAGWGTGNEQYF.

This clonotype was picked up a small number of times. The chain has TRBV7-9 and TRBJ1-4; D gene uncertain. This CDR3 is built from 13 residues. The germline CDR1 and CDR2 sequences are SEHNR and FQNEAQ (reference sequence). V shed 2 bases and J shed 6 bases, with 7 bases lying between them. CDR3 DNA: TGTGCCAGCAGCTTACAGTCGGATGAAAAACTGTTTTTT. Amino acid sequence: CASSLQSDEKLFF.

This chain connects TRBV5-1 to TRBJ2-1; 8 bases agree with TRBD2. Trimming cost V 4 bases and J 8 bases; bases outside gene matches: 11. The CDR3 contains 15 residues. Germline CDR1 and CDR2: SGHRS and YFSETQ. In DNA, the CDR3 is TGCGCCAGCAGCCCCCCGAGCGGGAGTTACGATGAGCAGTTCTTC. Its protein product is CASSPPSGSYDEQFF.

This clonotype was recorded once. A read error may explain this, as a much larger clone is one base away. The chain couples TRBV24-1 to TRBJ2-1, with 12 bases lining up with TRBD2. The CDR3 totals 17 residues. Germline CDR1 reads KGHDR; CDR2 reads SFDVKD. The CDR3 region has the DNA TGTGCCGCCAGTGATTTGACTAGCGGGAGCCGCTACAATGAGCAGTTCTTC. This encodes CAASDLTSGSRYNEQFF.

About this clonotype itself: A much larger clone lies one base from this, so it may be a read error. V is TRBV6-4 and J is TRBJ2-1; 10 bases agree with TRBD2. There are 15 residues in the CDR3. Germline CDR1 is MRHNA and CDR2 is SNTAGT. The CDR3 loop reads CVSADSSGSGNEQFF. CDR3 coding DNA: TGTGTCAGCGCTGATTCTAGCGGGAGTGGCAATGAGCAGTTCTTC.

This clonotype has ten or more counts. The V and J genes are TRBV6-7 and TRBJ1-1; D unclear. TRBV6-7 is an ORF, with its function uncertain. The CDR3 extends over 14 amino acids. V was trimmed by 5 bases and J by 3 bases, leaving 13 bases between them. DNA of the CDR3: TGTGCCAGCAGTGCGTGGGGAGGCGACACTGAAGCTTTCTTT. Translation: CASSAWGGDTEAFF.

The sample holds a few counts of this clonotype. This rearrangement joins TRBV20-1 to TRBJ2-1; tentatively, D is TRBD2 (5 bases). V was cut by 6 bases and J by 5 bases, with 11 bases left in between. Germline CDR1 is DFQATT and CDR2 is SNEGSKA (reference sequence). The CDR3 sequence is 12 residues long. Here the CDR3 reads CSAPGTHNEQFF. The CDR3 nucleotides read TGCAGTGCCCCGGGAACCCACAATGAGCAGTTCTTC.

This clonotype was seen a handful of times. The chain recombines TRBV3-1 with TRBJ2-1; 11 nucleotides line up with TRBD2. CDR1 is LGHDT, CDR2 YNNKEL, per germline (reference sequence). This CDR3 region has 15 residues. Trimming took 6 bases from V and 6 from J; bases not matched to a gene: 7. This CDR3 is CASRETSGSRNEQFF. For the CDR3, the DNA is TGTGCCAGCAGGGAAACTAGCGGGAGTCGCAATGAGCAGTTCTTC.

This clonotype was seen repeatedly, ten times or more. V is TRBV18 and J is TRBJ1-1; the D is unclear. Trimming took off 0 bases at V and 1 base at J, with 18 bases between the two ends. From germline, CDR1 is KGHSH and CDR2 LQKENI. The CDR3 runs 18 residues. The CDR3 region is CASSPPLGPGFSNTEAFF. In DNA, the CDR3 is TGTGCCAGCTCACCACCGCTTGGCCCGGGATTTTCGAACACTGAAGCTTTCTTT.

This chain uses TRBV20-1 with TRBJ2-1; 13 positions match TRBD2. This CDR3 has 17 amino acids. V trimming: 0 bases; J trimming: 3 bases; junction bases outside the gene matches: 5. Germline CDR1 and CDR2: DFQATT and SNEGSKA (reference sequence). CDR3 nucleotides: TGCAGTGCTAGAGACGATAGGACTAGCGGGAGCTACAATGAGCAGTTCTTC. It encodes CSARDDRTSGSYNEQFF.

This clonotype has at least ten counts. The chain is built from TRBV29-1 and TRBJ1-3, with D maybe TRBD1 (6 bases). Trimming stripped 7 bases from V and 6 bases from J, with 13 bases between. The CDR3 loop spans 12 amino acids. Germline CDR1 SQVTM, CDR2 ANQGSEA. CDR3 region: CSALGGANTIYF. DNA of the CDR3: TGCAGCGCTCTGGGGGGGGCAAACACCATATATTTT.

This clonotype was seen many times. The chain carries TRBV20-1 and TRBJ2-2; D is uncertain. The CDR3 sequence is 15 residues long. Germline-derived CDR1 and CDR2 are DFQATT and SNEGSKA (reference sequence). Trimming pared 0 bases from V and 0 bases from J, leaving 8 bases between. CDR3 DNA sequence: TGCAGTGCTAGAGATCGCTCGGCGAACACCGGGGAGCTGTTTTTT. This sequence encodes CSARDRSANTGELFF.

This clonotype was observed at least ten times. The V call is TRBV29-1, the J call TRBJ1-5, with D unresolved. V lost 4 bases to trimming and J lost 6 bases, with 13 bases between them. The V gene's germline CDR1 is SQVTM and CDR2 ANQGSEA. The CDR3 length is 13 residues. The CDR3 sequence is CSVGAGRGQPQHF. The CDR3 DNA is TGCAGCGTTGGGGCAGGTCGGGGTCAGCCCCAGCATTTT.

At least ten counts were recorded for this clonotype. The chain joins TRBV6-2 or TRBV6-3 to TRBJ2-1; 7 bases align to TRBD2. The ends lost 0 bases at V and 5 bases at J; junction bases unmatched: 4. The germline gives CDR1 MNHEY, CDR2 SVGEGT. The CDR3 runs 15 residues. This chain's CDR3 is CASSYSTGGNNEQFF. CDR3 nucleotides: TGTGCCAGCAGTTACTCGACGGGAGGTAACAATGAGCAGTTCTTC.

This clonotype was recorded once. This sequence may be a read error, since a much larger clone differs from it by one base. This chain uses TRBV5-1 with TRBJ1-1, with TRBD1 as a possible D gene (5 bases). The CDR3 loop spans 15 amino acids. Germline V gene sequence: CDR1 SGHRS, CDR2 YFSETQ. The CDR3, as DNA: TGCGCCGGCAGCTTGGCCGGGGCAATGAACACTGAAGCTTTCTTT. As protein: CAGSLAGAMNTEAFF.

The V gene is TRBV20-1, the J gene TRBJ1-2; no clear D. V gave up 2 bases and J gave up 8 bases, with 15 bases separating them. The CDR3 totals 13 residues. The germline V gene encodes CDR1 DFQATT and CDR2 SNEGSKA (reference sequence). The CDR3: CSARNPVEGGYTF. CDR3 DNA: TGCAGTGCTAGAAATCCGGTAGAGGGCGGCTACACCTTC.

This sequence joins TRBV7-9 and TRBJ2-7, with D maybe TRBD2 (6 bases). V shed 4 bases and J shed 7 bases, with 20 bases lying between them. This CDR3 comprises 15 residues. The V gene's germline CDR1 is SEHNR and CDR2 FQNEAQ (reference sequence). The CDR3 nucleotides are TGTGCCAGCAGCTCCACCGGGACTCGGTCGGGGGAGCAGTACTTC. Amino acid sequence: CASSSTGTRSGEQYF.

This clonotype was recorded many times. The rearrangement joins TRBV15 to TRBJ2-1; TRBD1 matches 12 bases. The germline gives CDR1 LNHNV, CDR2 YYDKDF (reference sequence). J gave up 8 bases and V 4 bases, and 6 bases lay outside the gene matches. This CDR3 is built from 15 residues. The CDR3 DNA reads as TGTGCCACCAGCACAGCCGGGACAGGGGGCGATGAGCAGTTCTTC. It codes for CATSTAGTGGDEQFF.

This clonotype appeared many times. The chain couples TRBV28 to TRBJ1-2; TRBD1 agrees at 11 bases. This CDR3 comprises 16 residues. V lost 7 bases, J lost 6 bases, and 13 bases stayed unmatched. Germline V lookup: CDR1 MDHEN, CDR2 SYDVKM. This chain's CDR3 is CASKTLGGQGVHGYTF. The CDR3 DNA sequence: TGTGCCAGCAAGACCTTAGGGGGACAGGGGGTGCATGGCTACACCTTC.

This clonotype has ten or more counts. The chain employs TRBV11-2 and TRBJ2-7, with D maybe TRBD1 (6 bases). The CDR3 runs 14 residues. V lost 0 bases, J lost 4 bases, and 10 bases lay in between. Germline V gene sequence: CDR1 SGHAT, CDR2 FQNNGV. CDR3 sequence (DNA): TGTGCCAGCAGCTTAGAACAGGGTCAATACGAGCAGTACTTC. Amino acid sequence: CASSLEQGQYEQYF.